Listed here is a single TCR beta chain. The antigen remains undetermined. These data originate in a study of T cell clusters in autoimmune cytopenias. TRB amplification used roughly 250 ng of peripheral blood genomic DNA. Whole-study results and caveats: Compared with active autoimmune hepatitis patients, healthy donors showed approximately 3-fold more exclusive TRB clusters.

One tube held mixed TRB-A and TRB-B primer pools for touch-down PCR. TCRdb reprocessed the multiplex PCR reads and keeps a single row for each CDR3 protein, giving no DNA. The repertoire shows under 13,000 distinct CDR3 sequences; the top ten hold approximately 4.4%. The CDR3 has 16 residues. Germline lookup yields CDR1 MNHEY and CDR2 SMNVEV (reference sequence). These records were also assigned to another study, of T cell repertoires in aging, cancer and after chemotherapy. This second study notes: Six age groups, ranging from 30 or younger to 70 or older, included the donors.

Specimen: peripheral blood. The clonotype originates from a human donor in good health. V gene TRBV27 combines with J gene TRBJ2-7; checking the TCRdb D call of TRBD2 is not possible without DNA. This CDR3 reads CASSRGTSGGAYEQYF.